These T cell receptor beta chains were read from a single sample in a study of T cells in Graves' hyperthyroidism and ophthalmopathy. TCRdb recomputed calls from the multiplex PCR reads with MiXCR, one row per CDR3 protein. The data contain hundreds of thousands of distinct CDR3 sequences, approximately 13% of them singletons. Sequences were obtained from blood. The receptors here all came from a woman aged 30 to 39 with Graves' hyperthyroidism that later progressed to Graves' ophthalmopathy. Each CDR3 is given with its conserved first and last residue. Clone size is stated in some rows and not others, as once, few, many or a class when expanded.

TRBJ2-1 | many | TRBV19 | CASPGTGMDNEQFF
TRBJ1-2 | few | TRBV6-1 | CASSFGGDGYGYTF
TRBJ2-1 | many | TRBV20-1 | CSAPVRSEQFF
TRBJ2-2 | few | TRBV6-1 | CASKRQGAETGELFF
TRBJ1-2 | many | TRBV12-3/TRBV12-4 | CASSPTSLYGYTF
TRBJ1-2 | many | TRBV27 | CASSLYTGNYGYTF
TRBJ2-3 | many | TRBV20-1 | CSARELGLVTDTQYF
TRBJ2-1 | many | TRBV20-1 | CSARDSHLVNEQFF
TRBJ1-2 | few | TRBV6-1 | CASSESTGEDYGYTF
TRBJ1-3 | many | TRBV30 | CAWNPDGSSGNTIYF
TRBJ1-1 | many | TRBV18 | CASAKIGVNTEAFF
TRBJ1-2 | few | TRBV27 | CASSQLEGPYGYTF
TRBJ2-1 | many | TRBV2 | CASSGTSGRAMGEQFF
TRBJ1-2 | NA | TRBV10-2 | CASSEGRGYTF
TRBJ2-3 | many | TRBV28 | CASSTYLAGADTQYF
TRBJ1-2 | many | TRBV20-1 | CSARETGEGYDYTF
TRBJ2-3 | many | TRBV18 | CASSPRLSGRTDTQYF
TRBJ2-3 | NA | TRBV27 | CASSEAWGASTDTQYF
TRBJ2-4 | many | TRBV4-1 | CASSSPLAKNIQYF
TRBJ1-4 | few | TRBV5-1 | CASSLEEAGDEKLFF
TRBJ2-7 | NA | TRBV3-1 | CASRQGTSGSYEQYF
TRBJ2-4 | many | TRBV30 | CAWTSGSRDIQYF
TRBJ2-1 | NA | TRBV7-3 | CASSLSFGGTEQFF
TRBJ1-2 | NA | TRBV4-2 | CASSLTDPGGNYGYTF
TRBJ2-1 | NA | TRBV5-1 | CASSLGQGHNEQFF
TRBJ2-6 | NA | TRBV28 | CASSLFRDSLVSGANVLTF
TRBJ1-6 | many | TRBV19 | CASTSSGDRASTLHF
TRBJ2-3 | many | TRBV25-1 | CASSEGGLAWDTQYF
TRBJ1-4 | many | TRBV19 | CASSIIDEKLFF
TRBJ1-1 | NA | TRBV6-2/TRBV6-3 | CASSVRQGVGWDQTEAFF
TRBJ1-5 | NA | TRBV28 | CASSLAGLYQPQHF
TRBJ1-6 | NA | TRBV12-3/TRBV12-4 | CASRDVGNSPLHF
TRBJ2-1 | many | TRBV7-3 | CASSLEADSSYNEQFF
TRBJ2-5 | many | TRBV11-2 | CASSATQGGVETQYF
TRBJ2-1 | many | TRBV2 | CASTGLVLVAGVYNEQFF
TRBJ2-3 | few | TRBV6-2/TRBV6-3 | CASSLWSDTDTQYF
TRBJ1-2 | many | TRBV6-1 | CASSERGRDLYGYTF
TRBJ2-7 | few | TRBV5-8 | CASSYRDRSYEQYF
TRBJ2-2 | NA | TRBV5-1 | CASSYSTPELFF
TRBJ2-3 | many | TRBV20-1 | CSAPDRGRLDTQYF
TRBJ2-7 | many | TRBV5-1 | CASSTTGTSSSEQYF
TRBJ1-5 | many | TRBV20-1 | CSASAIGAGNQPQHF
TRBJ2-2 | few | TRBV6-1 | CARGVVSGPTGELFF
TRBJ2-5 | many | TRBV11-1 | CASSAGALQETQYF
TRBJ2-3 | many | TRBV2 | CASSRLAGGADTQYF
TRBJ1-1 | many | TRBV18 | CASSPQDSLTEAFF
TRBJ2-2 | many | TRBV5-1 | CASSLDLDRYTGELFF
TRBJ2-7 | many | TRBV10-3 | CAISERESNYEQYF
TRBJ1-6 | many | TRBV28 | CASSWTGESGSPLHF
TRBJ1-4 | many | TRBV11-3 | CASSLDSHNEKLFF
TRBJ2-5 | many | TRBV6-1 | CASRPRIPQRETQYF
TRBJ2-1 | many | TRBV3-1 | CASSGTSPKSSYNEQFF
TRBJ2-7 | NA | TRBV7-9 | CASSSQGLEDYEQYF
TRBJ1-6 | many | TRBV7-3 | CASSVDSNSPLHF
TRBJ2-7 | many | TRBV30 | CAWEQGTLFYEQYF